These 10 T cell receptor beta chains originate from one sample sequenced in a study of shared clonotypes between healthy human individuals. Method: immunoSEQ multiplex PCR; TCRdb's copy keeps in-frame clones and lacks some. The repertoire has about 1.4 million clones, 95% to 97% of them found once; the top ten carry over 1%. The sequenced sample was naive CD4+ T cells sorted from blood. The subset is: CD45RA+ positively selected. Source of these receptors: a man aged 25-40 years in good health.

This chain connects TRBV7-8 to TRBJ1-2; 7 nucleotides align to TRBD1. The CDR3 runs to 13 residues. Germline loops: CDR1 SGHVS, CDR2 FQNEAQ. V dropped 2 bases and J dropped 6; count of bases not matched to a gene: 3. Written as DNA, the CDR3 is TGTGCCAGCAGCTTAAGACAGGGACATGGCTACACCTTC. It specifies CASSLRQGHGYTF.

The gene calls are TRBV5-4 and TRBJ1-2, with D perhaps TRBD1 (5 bases). V was clipped by 2 bases and J by 2 bases, with 7 bases between them. Germline lookup yields CDR1 SGHNT and CDR2 YYREEE (reference sequence). The CDR3 runs to 13 residues. The CDR3 is CASSFGGNYGYTF. In DNA, the CDR3 is TGTGCCAGCAGCTTTGGGGGGAACTATGGCTACACCTTC. Supplemented by reference TRBV5-4 and TRBJ1-2, the full variable domain reads ETGVTQSPTHLIKTRGQQVTLRCSSQSGHNTVSWYQQALGQGPQFIFQYYREEENGRGNFPPRFSGLQFPNYSSELNVNALELDDSALYLCASSFGGNYGYTFGSGTRLTVV.

The gene calls are TRBV6-5 and TRBJ2-7, with a tentative D call TRBD2 (5 bases). Germline CDR1 and CDR2: MNHEY and SVGAGI. The V gene lost 11 bases and the J gene lost 0 bases, with 14 bases spanning the gap. CDR3 length: 13 amino acids. The CDR3 region has the DNA TGTGCCGCTTCACTAGGCAGCTCCTACGAGCAGTACTTC. Encoded protein: CAASLGSSYEQYF.

Only one count was recorded for this clone. The chain combines TRBV5-1 with TRBJ2-7, with 9 bases that match TRBD2. The CDR3 consists of 16 residues. The V segment lost 0 bases and the J segment 1 base; nucleotides outside the gene matches: 5. Germline V gene sequence: CDR1 SGHRS, CDR2 YFSETQ. The CDR3 nucleotides read TGCGCCAGCAGCTTGGCGGTAGCGGGGGTATCCTACGAGCAGTACTTC. Its protein product is CASSLAVAGVSYEQYF.

J is TRBJ2-1 and V is TRBV27, with D possibly called TRBD1 or TRBD2 (5 bases each). This CDR3 comprises 13 residues. V shed 6 bases and J shed 5 bases, with 11 bases lying between them. The germline V gene encodes CDR1 MNHEY and CDR2 SMNVEV (reference sequence). The CDR3 protein is CASRDNGNNEQFF. CDR3 DNA sequence: TGTGCCAGCAGGGACAACGGGAACAATGAGCAGTTCTTC.

This clone was seen only once. This chain links TRBV5-1 with TRBJ2-5; TRBD1 agrees at 9 bases. Germline V gene data show CDR1 as SGHRS and CDR2 as YFSETQ. The CDR3 sequence is 19 residues long. Germline trimming cut 2 bases from V and 2 bases from J; bases unmatched to any gene: 16. Here the CDR3 DNA reads TGCGCCAGCAGCTTATATCCCGCTCCTAAGACAGGGGGACAAGAGACCCAGTACTTC. This gives the protein CASSLYPAPKTGGQETQYF. The complete variable domain, with remaining parts taken from reference TRBV5-1 and TRBJ2-5, reads KAGVTQTPRYLIKTRGQQVTLSCSPISGHRSVSWYQQTPGQGLQFLFEYFSETQRNKGNFPGRFSGRQFSNSRSEMNVSTLELGDSALYLCASSLYPAPKTGGQETQYFGPGTRLLVL.

The rearrangement uses TRBV5-4 and TRBJ2-7; no definite D call. CDR3 length: 15 amino acids. Trimming cost V 4 bases and J 0 bases, with 14 bases left between them. CDR1 SGHNT and CDR2 YYREEE come from the germline V gene (reference sequence). The CDR3 reads CASSRAEVTSYEQYF. CDR3 DNA sequence: TGTGCCAGCAGCCGGGCCGAAGTAACCTCCTACGAGCAGTACTTC. Variable domain in full (rest from reference TRBV5-4 and TRBJ2-7): ETGVTQSPTHLIKTRGQQVTLRCSSQSGHNTVSWYQQALGQGPQFIFQYYREEENGRGNFPPRFSGLQFPNYSSELNVNALELDDSALYLCASSRAEVTSYEQYFGPGTRLTVT.

CDR3 residues: CASSSRDRVREKLFF. The DNA of the CDR3 is TGTGCCAGCAGCTCCCGTGACAGGGTTCGTGAAAAACTGTTTTTT. This chain joins TRBV7-2 and TRBJ1-4; 7 nucleotides agree with TRBD1. The J segment lost 7 bases and the V segment lost 4 bases, leaving 9 bases of the junction unmatched. CDR3 size: 15 residues. The germline V gene encodes CDR1 SGHTA and CDR2 FQGNSA.

The chain joins TRBV28 to TRBJ2-1; 7 bases map to TRBD2. With 3 bases clipped from V and 5 bases from J, the junction kept 4 bases outside the gene matches. The CDR3 has 14 amino acids. CDR1 is MDHEN and CDR2 is SYDVKM in the germline V gene. In nucleotides, the CDR3 is TGTGCCAGCAGTTTTTCCGGGACTAACAATGAGCAGTTCTTC. Translating gives CASSFSGTNNEQFF. The whole variable domain, remainder taken from reference TRBV28 and TRBJ2-1, is DVKVTQSSRYLVKRTGEKVFLECVQDMDHENMFWYRQDPGLGLRLIYFSYDVKMKEKGDIPEGYSVSREKKERFSLILESASTNQTSMYLCASSFSGTNNEQFFGPGTRLTVL.

The chain has TRBV28 and TRBJ2-2, with 8 bases aligning to TRBD1. CDR1 and CDR2 from the germline V gene are MDHEN and SYDVKM. V gave up 5 bases and J gave up 5 bases; unmatched junction bases: 10. The CDR3 is made up of 16 amino acids. The CDR3 region has the DNA TGTGCCAGCAGTATACGGACAGGGCGGGGTACCGGGGAGCTGTTTTTT. The encoded protein is CASSIRTGRGTGELFF. Filled out from reference TRBV28 and TRBJ2-2, the complete variable domain reads DVKVTQSSRYLVKRTGEKVFLECVQDMDHENMFWYRQDPGLGLRLIYFSYDVKMKEKGDIPEGYSVSREKKERFSLILESASTNQTSMYLCASSIRTGRGTGELFFGEGSRLTVL.